The 27 T cell receptor beta chains listed next were all sequenced from one sample in a study of T cell responses to AZD1222 COVID-19 vaccine. Assay: immunoSEQ multiplex PCR; the TCRdb copy retains only in-frame clones and omits some. Of some 190,000 clones in the sample, 80% to 95% were seen once. This specimen was peripheral blood, taken 28 days after the second AZD1222 dose. The origin of the receptors is an adult who received the AZD1222 COVID-19 vaccine.

This CDR3 is CAARPGDRGPNTEAFF. CDR3 nucleotides: TGTGCCGCTCGGCCAGGGGACAGGGGGCCAAACACTGAAGCTTTCTTT. The chain recombines TRBV10-3 with TRBJ1-1, with TRBD1 matching 12 bases. With V trimmed by 11 bases and J by 2 bases, 12 bases remained unmatched. From germline, CDR1 is ENHRY and CDR2 SYGVKD. The CDR3 loop spans 16 amino acids.

V and J are TRBV7-2 and TRBJ2-1, with 9 bases identical to TRBD2. J was trimmed by 7 bases and V by 5 bases; bases with no gene match: 9. This CDR3 spans 15 amino acids. Looked up from germline, CDR1 is SGHTA and CDR2 is FQGNSA. As DNA, the CDR3 is TGTGCCAGCAGCCCGGCTAGCGGGGCTCGAAATGAGCAGTTCTTC. It specifies CASSPASGARNEQFF.

J is TRBJ2-7 and V is TRBV19, with a possible D match to TRBD2 (6 bases). The CDR3 has 15 amino acids. Germline assignment: CDR1 LNHDA and CDR2 SQIVND (reference sequence). Between the trimmed V and J ends, which lost 5 bases and 2 bases, there was a span of 16 bases. The CDR3 DNA reads as TGTGCCAGTAGTCCGTTTAGGGGCGGGGCCTACGAGCAGTACTTC. Translating it yields CASSPFRGGAYEQYF.

CDR3 protein: CASSPGGTGGYGYTF. CDR3 bases: TGTGCCAGCAGCCCAGGGGGGACGGGAGGCTATGGCTACACCTTC. The chain uses TRBV5-4 and TRBJ1-2, with TRBD1 matching 7 bases. The CDR3 loop spans 15 amino acids. Germline V gene lookup returns CDR1 SGHNT and CDR2 YYREEE (reference sequence). V shed 4 bases and J 4 bases; nucleotides not matched to a gene: 10.

The chain has TRBV28 and TRBJ1-2, with unresolved D. V lost 6 bases and J 6 bases, leaving 17 bases between the germline ends. The CDR3 is made up of 14 amino acids. Germline V gives CDR1 MDHEN, CDR2 SYDVKM. As DNA, the CDR3 is TGTGCCAGCAGCCCCCGGACCGTGGGCAATGGCTACACCTTC. This translates into CASSPRTVGNGYTF.

The chain is built from TRBV4-3 and TRBJ1-2; D may be TRBD1 (5 bases). Germline V gives CDR1 LGHNA, CDR2 YSLEER. V shed 3 bases and J shed 4 bases, with 15 bases lying between them. This CDR3 has 15 residues. The CDR3 sequence: CASSQMGGEPYGYTF. CDR3 DNA: TGCGCCAGCAGCCAGATGGGGGGGGAGCCCTATGGCTACACCTTC.

CDR3 amino acids: CASSQDMLSGASYEQYF. The CDR3 coding sequence is TGCGCCAGCAGCCAAGATATGTTGTCAGGGGCCTCCTACGAGCAGTACTTC. The chain is built from TRBV4-3 and TRBJ2-7, with TRBD1 as a possible D gene (6 bases). The CDR3 contains 17 residues. Germline CDR1 and CDR2: LGHNA and YSLEER. V shed 0 bases and J shed 0 bases, with 15 bases lying between them.

The chain uses TRBV6-5 and TRBJ1-1; 8 nucleotides match TRBD1. Germline V CDR1 and CDR2: MNHEY, SVGAGI. The V segment lost 6 bases and the J segment 3 bases; nucleotides outside the gene matches: 6. The CDR3 is made up of 14 amino acids. The CDR3 spells CASRGQGRDTEAFF. CDR3 DNA: TGTGCCAGCAGAGGACAGGGTAGGGACACTGAAGCTTTCTTT.

This chain joins TRBV7-9 and TRBJ2-2, with 12 bases matching TRBD2. Germline V CDR1 and CDR2: SEHNR, FQNEAQ (reference sequence). The CDR3 loop spans 15 amino acids. The V and J ends lost 2 bases and 6 bases, in that order; junction bases with no gene match: 1. CDR3 sequence: CASSLLAGGPGELFF. The DNA of the CDR3 is TGTGCCAGCAGCTTACTAGCGGGAGGGCCCGGGGAGCTGTTTTTT.

This chain connects TRBV5-1 to TRBJ2-1, with 8 positions matching TRBD1. This CDR3 contains 15 residues. V shed 5 bases and J 3 bases; nucleotides not matched to a gene: 7. The germline V gene has CDR1 SGHRS and CDR2 YFSETQ. This CDR3 reads CASSQGQGNYNEQFF. CDR3 coding DNA: TGCGCCAGCAGTCAAGGACAGGGTAACTACAATGAGCAGTTCTTC.

The genes are TRBV18 and TRBJ1-3, with 8 bases fitting TRBD1. This CDR3 region has 17 residues. J lost 0 bases, V lost 3 bases, and 7 bases had no gene match. CDR1 and CDR2 from the germline V gene are KGHSH and LQKENI. This CDR3 reads CASSPQGAQISGNTIYF. CDR3 bases: TGTGCCAGCTCACCGCAGGGGGCCCAAATCTCTGGAAACACCATATATTTT.

The chain uses TRBV30 and TRBJ2-3; 7 nucleotides match TRBD1. The V gene end was trimmed by 6 bases and the J gene end by 1 base; junction bases not matched to a gene: 10. The CDR3 totals 15 residues. Germline V gives CDR1 GTSNPN, CDR2 SVGIG (reference sequence). CDR3 in DNA: TGTGCCTGCCGCGAGGGGGACAGCCGCACAGATACGCAGTATTTT. Protein: CACREGDSRTDTQYF.

The gene calls are TRBV19 and TRBJ1-2; 7 nucleotides agree with TRBD1. J gave up 4 bases and V 4 bases, and 9 bases lay outside the gene matches. In germline, CDR1 is LNHDA, CDR2 SQIVND (reference sequence). This CDR3 has 15 amino acids. CDR3: CASSNRDSSTYGYTF. The CDR3 DNA follows: TGTGCCAGTAGTAACCGGGACAGCTCTACCTATGGCTACACCTTC.

This clone was recorded a few times. The rearrangement uses TRBV6-5 and TRBJ1-3, with a tentative D call TRBD1 (6 bases). The CDR3 length is 13 residues. Germline loops: CDR1 MNHEY, CDR2 SVGAGI. V was pared by 10 bases and J by 2 bases, with 12 bases between. The CDR3 is CATTQGPGNTIYF. CDR3 DNA sequence: TGTGCCACCACACAGGGTCCTGGAAACACCATATATTTT.

The chain employs TRBV28 and TRBJ1-5, with a tentative D call TRBD1 (6 bases). V lost 5 bases to trimming and J lost 3 bases, with 11 bases between them. From germline, CDR1 is MDHEN and CDR2 SYDVKM. The CDR3 is 14 amino acids. Here the CDR3 DNA reads TGTGCCAGCAGTCCCGGGACACACAATCAGCCCCAGCATTTT. Residues: CASSPGTHNQPQHF.

This clone was recorded only once. The sample holds other DNA sequences that translate to the same CDR3. The chain employs TRBV7-2 and TRBJ2-1; 8 positions match TRBD2. Germline loops: CDR1 SGHTA, CDR2 FQGNSA. The J segment lost 6 bases and the V segment lost 0 bases, leaving 4 bases of the junction unmatched. The CDR3 spans 15 residues. The CDR3 sequence: CASSLAAGVGNEQFF. The CDR3, as DNA: TGTGCCAGCAGCTTAGCAGCGGGGGTGGGCAATGAGCAGTTCTTC. Full variable domain (remainder filled in from reference TRBV7-2 and TRBJ2-1): GAGVSQSPSNKVTEKGKDVELRCDPISGHTALYWYRQSLGQGLEFLIYFQGNSAPDKSGLPSDRFSAERTGGSVSTLTIQRTQQEDSAVYLCASSLAAGVGNEQFFGPGTRLTVL.

This clone has a handful of counts. The chain joins TRBV2 to TRBJ2-7, with D perhaps being TRBD1 or TRBD2 (5 bases each). V gave up 3 bases and J gave up 1 base, with 10 bases separating them. The length of the CDR3 is 14 residues. The germline gives CDR1 SNHLY, CDR2 FYNNEI. CDR3 sequence (DNA): TGTGCCAGCAGTGAGGGGGTAGGGTCCTACGAGCAGTACTTC. Translation: CASSEGVGSYEQYF. Complete variable domain (other parts from reference TRBV2 and TRBJ2-7): EPEVTQTPSHQVTQMGQEVILRCVPISNHLYFYWYRQILGQKVEFLVSFYNNEISEKSEIFDDQFSVERPDGSNFTLKIRSTKLEDSAMYFCASSEGVGSYEQYFGPGTRLTVT.

This sequence joins TRBV5-6 and TRBJ2-3; D possibly corresponds to TRBD2 (6 bases). The V end lost 3 bases, the J end lost 4 bases, and 12 bases lay between the germline ends. CDR3 length: 14 amino acids. Germline CDR1 reads SGHDT; CDR2 reads YYEEEE. The CDR3, as DNA: TGTGCCAGCAGCTGGGCGACGGGGGCAGATACGCAGTATTTT. The encoded protein is CASSWATGADTQYF.

The chain carries TRBV15 and TRBJ1-4, with a possible D match to TRBD1 (5 bases). Trimming removed 0 bases at V and 7 bases at J, with 12 bases between. Germline CDR1 reads LNHNV; CDR2 reads YYDKDF (reference sequence). The CDR3 is made up of 15 amino acids. The CDR3 nucleotides are TGTGCCACCAGCAGAGAGGGACCCGCTGGTGAAAAACTGTTTTTT. As protein: CATSREGPAGEKLFF.

The CDR3 DNA reads as TGTGCCAGCAGCTTAGGGGCTAATGAAAAACTGTTTTTT. Its protein is CASSLGANEKLFF. V usage is TRBV11-3 and J usage is TRBJ1-4; D is unclear. With 1 base removed from V and 3 bases from J, the gap between germline ends came to 3 bases. The CDR3 runs to 13 residues. Germline V lookup: CDR1 SGHNT, CDR2 YENEEA.

The chain carries TRBV15 and TRBJ1-5; possibly TRBD1 for D (6 bases). CDR3 length: 16 residues. Per the germline V gene, CDR1 is LNHNV and CDR2 is YYDKDF (reference sequence). V lost 0 bases and J lost 2, with 11 bases in between. The CDR3 nucleotides are TGTGCCACCAGCAGAGATTGGGGGGCTGGCAATCAGCCCCAGCATTTT. Protein product: CATSRDWGAGNQPQHF. The full variable domain, its missing parts supplied by reference TRBV15 and TRBJ1-5, is DAMVIQNPRYQVTQFGKPVTLSCSQTLNHNVMYWYQQKSSQAPKLLFHYYDKDFNNEADTPDNFQSRRPNTSFCFLDIRSPGLGDTAMYLCATSRDWGAGNQPQHFGDGTRLSIL.

This clone came up once. The chain combines TRBV30 with TRBJ1-2; 10 positions agree with TRBD1. Germline V lookup: CDR1 GTSNPN, CDR2 SVGIG (reference sequence). The junction had 6 bases not matched to a gene; V was cut back by 1 base and J by 4 bases. The CDR3 is 15 residues long. CDR3 DNA: TGTGCCTGGAGTGAGGGACAGGGGAGGACCTATGGCTACACCTTC. It is translated as CAWSEGQGRTYGYTF.

The rearrangement uses TRBV5-1 and TRBJ2-2; TRBD1 agrees at 8 bases. This CDR3 is built from 15 residues. CDR1 is SGHRS, CDR2 YFSETQ, per germline. The V and J ends lost 0 bases and 6 bases, in that order; junction bases with no gene match: 4. DNA for the CDR3: TGCGCCAGCAGCTTGGGCCGACAGGGGTCCGGGGAGCTGTTTTTT. This sequence encodes CASSLGRQGSGELFF.

The chain links TRBV5-1 to TRBJ2-7; TRBD1 matches at 8 bases. The V gene end was trimmed by 5 bases and the J gene end by 4 bases; junction bases not matched to a gene: 2. The CDR3 loop spans 12 amino acids. Germline CDR1 is SGHRS and CDR2 is YFSETQ. CDR3 coding DNA: TGCGCCAGCAGTAGACAGGGGTACGAGCAGTACTTC. Encoded protein: CASSRQGYEQYF.

The chain recombines TRBV6-6 with TRBJ2-1; TRBD1 or TRBD2 may be the D gene (5 bases each). The CDR3 has 13 residues. V was pared by 7 bases and J by 9 bases, with 16 bases between. Germline V CDR1 and CDR2: MNHNY, SVGAGI (reference sequence). As DNA, the CDR3 is TGTGCCAGCAATTCCGGGACCAACGGTGAGCAGTTCTTC. Amino acid sequence: CASNSGTNGEQFF.

The rearrangement links TRBV7-9 to TRBJ2-3; D might be TRBD1 (6 bases). CDR1 and CDR2 (germline): SEHNR, FQNEAQ (reference sequence). The CDR3 has 15 amino acids. V was pared by 0 bases and J by 2 bases, with 9 bases between. The CDR3 loop is CASSLAGAHTDTQYF. The CDR3 DNA reads TGTGCCAGCAGCTTAGCGGGGGCCCACACAGATACGCAGTATTTT. Looking up the rest from reference TRBV7-9 and TRBJ2-3 gives the full variable domain: DTGVSQNPRHKITKRGQNVTFRCDPISEHNRLYWYRQTLGQGPEFLTYFQNEAQLEKSRLLSDRFSAERPKGSFSTLEIQRTEQGDSAMYLCASSLAGAHTDTQYFGPGTRLTVL.

This chain uses TRBV5-1 with TRBJ1-3; D gene unclear. The V end was cut by 0 bases, the J end by 4 bases, with 5 bases between. This CDR3 spans 13 amino acids. Germline V gene sequence: CDR1 SGHRS, CDR2 YFSETQ. The CDR3 sequence is CASSLGAGNTIYF. The CDR3 DNA follows: TGCGCCAGCAGCTTGGGGGCAGGAAACACCATATATTTT.